Described below is a single TCR beta chain sequence and its context. This entry is derived from a study of OX40 agonist ivuxolimab in advanced cancers. Profiling relied on immunoSEQ multiplex PCR, and the TCRdb table lists in-frame clones only, not all of them. The sample yields 25,000 to 40,000 clones, over 80% seen once. Trimming took 0 bases from V and 3 from J, leaving 6 bases between them. Germline CDR1 is ENHRY and CDR2 is SYGVKD. The CDR3 consists of 14 residues. This chain connects TRBV10-3 to TRBJ1-5; D unclear. This TCR came from an adult with an advanced solid tumor such as melanoma, head and neck, liver or kidney cancer. The sample here was CD4+ or CD8+ T cells sorted from blood, taken in a trial of the OX40 agonist ivuxolimab. CDR3 DNA: TGTGCCATCAGTGAGTCGGTCATCAATCAGCCCCAGCATTTT. It encodes CAISESVINQPQHF.